This T cell receptor beta chain was obtained from a study of blood T cell repertoires in COVID-19. About the study: Donors in the United States, Italy and Spain gave samples during acute or convalescent COVID-19. T cells, B-cell-depleted T cells, or PBMCs provided the cDNA or gDNA that served as material.

How the authors handled the data: For nucleated cells, counts were estimated from reference gene primer amplification. Only in-frame clones appear in the TCRdb table, and some are missing; sequencing was by immunoSEQ multiplex PCR. The V and J calls and clone size were taken over from that table, and D and trimming were inferred from the DNA. This table has roughly 150,000 clones, around four fifths appearing once. The V end lost 0 bases, the J end lost 4 bases, and 13 bases lay between the germline ends. Germline CDR1 and CDR2: GTSNPN and SVGIG (reference sequence). The CDR3 runs 15 residues. The specimen sequenced was peripheral blood. The TCR was taken from a woman of 80 years or more with acute or convalescent COVID-19. This chain joins TRBV30 and TRBJ1-5; D remains unclear. CDR3 amino acids: CAWSVAAGLNQPQHF. DNA of the CDR3: TGTGCCTGGAGTGTAGCAGCGGGTTTAAATCAGCCCCAGCATTTT.